This TCR beta chain stems from a study of cytomegalovirus exposure and HLA in healthy donors. Libraries were prepared by immunoSEQ multiplex PCR; TCRdb keeps only in-frame clonotypes and omits some of them. The sample holds around 300,000 clones, approximately 85% seen once. Germline loops: CDR1 SQVTM, CDR2 ANQGSEA. CDR3 length equals 11 residues. V gave up 5 bases and J gave up 5 bases, with 9 bases separating them. The clonotype was recovered from a man between 25 and 39 years old in good health and CMV-seronegative. Sequencing was performed on PBMCs. The chain uses TRBV29-1 and TRBJ1-1, with a tentative D call TRBD1 (6 bases). DNA of the CDR3: TGCAGCGTTTTAGGGGGAACTGAAGCTTTCTTT. Translated: CSVLGGTEAFF. Together with reference TRBV29-1 and TRBJ1-1, the CDR3 gives the full variable domain: SAVISQKPSRDICQRGTSLTIQCQVDSQVTMMFWYRQQPGQSLTLIATANQGSEATYESGFVIDKFPISRPNLTFSTLTVSNMSPEDSSIYLCSVLGGTEAFFGQGTRLTVV.